This entry lists 12 T cell receptor beta chains sequenced from one sample in a study of cytomegalovirus exposure and HLA in healthy donors. In the PCR, 60 Vbeta and 13 Jbeta primers were used. Some clones are missing from TCRdb's copy, which holds only in-frame ones; the method was immunoSEQ multiplex PCR. The sample contains approximately 170,000 clones, about 85% of which appear only once. The sequenced sample consisted of PBMCs. The origin of the receptors is a boy between 2 and 10 years old in good health and CMV-seronegative.

The V gene is TRBV9, the J gene TRBJ2-5, with D unresolved. Germline V gene data show CDR1 as SGDLS and CDR2 as YYNGEE. The CDR3 covers 11 residues. V gave up 2 bases and J gave up 5 bases, with 4 bases separating them. CDR3 loop: CASSVQETQYF. The CDR3 DNA reads as TGTGCCAGCAGCGTGCAGGAGACCCAGTACTTC. The full variable domain, rest sourced from reference TRBV9 and TRBJ2-5, is DSGVTQTPKHLITATGQRVTLRCSPRSGDLSVYWYQQSLDQGLQFLIQYYNGEERAKGNILERFSAQQFPDLHSELNLSSLELGDSALYFCASSVQETQYFGPGTRLLVL.

The chain employs TRBV29-1 and TRBJ1-2, with D unresolved. Per germline, CDR1 SQVTM and CDR2 ANQGSEA. The CDR3 spans 12 residues. The V end lost 4 bases, the J end lost 3 bases, and 9 bases lay between the germline ends. The chain's CDR3 is CSVGAIDYGYTF. The CDR3 region has the DNA TGCAGCGTTGGCGCGATTGACTATGGCTACACCTTC.

The chain employs TRBV6-1 and TRBJ1-3; D remains ambiguous. From germline, CDR1 is MNHNS and CDR2 SASEGT. V was clipped by 4 bases and J by 0 bases, with 7 bases between them. This CDR3 is 14 amino acids long. The CDR3 loop is CASSVEGSGNTIYF. Here the CDR3 DNA reads TGTGCCAGCAGTGTAGAGGGCTCTGGAAACACCATATATTTT.

This chain connects TRBV7-9 to TRBJ2-6; 9 nucleotides line up with TRBD2. The CDR3 spans 17 residues. Trimming took 1 base from V and 2 from J; bases not matched to a gene: 3. Germline CDR1 reads SEHNR; CDR2 reads FQNEAQ (reference sequence). The CDR3 spells CASSLVAGDPGANVLTF. The CDR3 DNA reads TGTGCCAGCAGCTTAGTAGCGGGAGACCCTGGGGCCAACGTCCTGACTTTC.

A single count supports this clone. The gene calls are TRBV19 and TRBJ1-6; 8 nucleotides agree with TRBD1. The J segment lost 7 bases and the V segment lost 2 bases, leaving 7 bases of the junction unmatched. Germline-derived CDR1 and CDR2 are LNHDA and SQIVND (reference sequence). This CDR3 has 16 residues. For the CDR3, the DNA is TGTGCCAGTAGTATAAACGACAGGGGAAGGAATTCACCCCTCCACTTT. Encoded protein: CASSINDRGRNSPLHF.

The chain links TRBV9 to TRBJ2-5, with D perhaps matching TRBD1 (5 bases). V lost 0 bases and J lost 2, with 14 bases in between. This CDR3 contains 16 residues. Germline CDR1 and CDR2: SGDLS and YYNGEE. As DNA, the CDR3 is TGTGCCAGCAGCGTAGAAGGGGCAACCCTTCAAGAGACCCAGTACTTC. The encoded protein is CASSVEGATLQETQYF.

This sequence joins TRBV6-1 and TRBJ2-7; 7 positions match TRBD1. CDR3 length: 14 residues. The germline V gene encodes CDR1 MNHNS and CDR2 SASEGT. V was clipped by 8 bases and J by 4 bases; unmatched bases: 11. The CDR3 DNA reads as TGTGCCAGCTCCTCCCCCGGGACAGATTACGAGCAGTACTTC. It codes for CASSSPGTDYEQYF.

This clone was counted a single time. The chain couples TRBV7-3 to TRBJ2-3, with a weak D call TRBD2 (5 bases). CDR1 and CDR2 (germline): SGHTA, FQGTGA. Trimming removed 5 bases from V and 5 bases from J, with 17 bases in between. This CDR3 is 15 amino acids long. DNA for the CDR3: TGTGCCAGCAGCCCTGATCAAGGACTGCTAGATACGCAGTATTTT. This translates into CASSPDQGLLDTQYF.

The J gene is TRBJ1-1, the V gene TRBV7-6, with TRBD1 matching over 9 bases. The CDR3 sequence is 16 residues long. Per germline, CDR1 SGHVS and CDR2 FNYEAQ. The V and J ends lost 0 bases and 5 bases, in that order; junction bases with no gene match: 7. The CDR3 DNA reads TGTGCCAGCAGCTTAGCGCGGGGACAGGGAGGGACTGAAGCTTTCTTT. This codes for CASSLARGQGGTEAFF.

The chain links TRBV6-1 to TRBJ1-2; D possibly corresponds to TRBD1 (5 bases). Germline CDR1 reads MNHNS; CDR2 reads SASEGT. Trimming stripped 9 bases from V and 2 bases from J, with 16 bases between. The CDR3 contains 14 residues. CDR3 DNA sequence: TGTGCCAGTGGGGGGGAAAGGCCCAACTATGGCTACACCTTC. This translates into CASGGERPNYGYTF.

The chain carries TRBV28 and TRBJ1-1; 8 positions match TRBD1. Germline assignment: CDR1 MDHEN and CDR2 SYDVKM. This CDR3 is 17 amino acids long. V trimming: 6 bases; J trimming: 1 base; junction bases outside the gene matches: 13. CDR3 bases: TGTGCCAGCAGAACCGCGCCCCGGCAGGGGGCGAACACTGAAGCTTTCTTT. Translating gives CASRTAPRQGANTEAFF.

This chain uses TRBV19 with TRBJ2-7, with 10 bases identical to TRBD2. V gave up 5 bases and J gave up 2 bases; unmatched junction bases: 15. Per the germline V gene, CDR1 is LNHDA and CDR2 is SQIVND (reference sequence). This CDR3 has 18 residues. The CDR3 DNA reads as TGTGCCAGTAGTTCTGGCCGAGTAGCGGGAGGAAAAACCTACGAGCAGTACTTC. Its translation: CASSSGRVAGGKTYEQYF.